The clone carrying this TCR beta chain has just a few counts. The study ran its PCR with 60 Vbeta and 13 Jbeta primers. The table came from immunoSEQ multiplex PCR; TCRdb's copy has only in-frame clones and leaves some out. The repertoire has about 91,000 clones, over 75% of them found once; the top ten carry about 4.5%. This sample is part of a study of cytomegalovirus exposure and HLA in healthy donors. The CDR3 covers 20 residues. V dropped 6 bases and J dropped 2; count of bases not matched to a gene: 11. In germline, CDR1 is PRHDT, CDR2 FYEKMQ (reference sequence). This TCR came from a male donor in good health and CMV-seropositive. Sequencing input: PBMCs. The chain has TRBV13 and TRBJ2-6; 15 bases align to TRBD2. The CDR3 region has the DNA TGTGCCAGCAGTTCCCTCGTACGGACTAGCGGGAGGGCTGGGGCCAACGTCCTGACTTTC. It translates to CASSSLVRTSGRAGANVLTF.